The 15 T cell receptor beta chains presented below share a single source sample, sequenced in a study of blood T cell repertoires in COVID-19. The method was immunoSEQ multiplex PCR; TCRdb's version includes in-frame clones alone and lacks a portion of them. The data contain under 450,000 clones, roughly 80% of them singletons. Material for sequencing was PBMCs or T cells enriched from blood (not recorded which). The receptors were gathered from a woman in her forties or fifties who had recovered from COVID-19.

CDR3 bases: TGTGCCAGCAGCGCCGACCCGGGACTAGCGGGAGGACATGGGGAGACCCAGTACTTC. Translating gives CASSADPGLAGGHGETQYF. The V and J genes are TRBV7-9 and TRBJ2-5; TRBD2 aligns across 15 bases. The V gene's germline CDR1 is SEHNR and CDR2 FQNEAQ (reference sequence). V dropped 5 bases and J dropped 5; count of bases not matched to a gene: 15. The CDR3 is made up of 19 amino acids. The full variable domain, rest sourced from reference TRBV7-9 and TRBJ2-5, is DTGVSQNPRHKITKRGQNVTFRCDPISEHNRLYWYRQTLGQGPEFLTYFQNEAQLEKSRLLSDRFSAERPKGSFSTLEIQRTEQGDSAMYLCASSADPGLAGGHGETQYFGPGTRLLVL.

The count of this clone is one. The chain recombines TRBV6-1 with TRBJ1-5; D gene ambiguous. Germline V lookup: CDR1 MNHNS, CDR2 SASEGT. V gave up 1 base and J gave up 6 bases, with 10 bases separating them. This CDR3 contains 14 residues. CDR3 region: CASSEGRGGQPQHF. The DNA of the CDR3 is TGTGCCAGCAGTGAAGGCCGGGGAGGTCAGCCCCAGCATTTT.

J is TRBJ1-5 and V is TRBV7-9; 7 nucleotides line up with TRBD1. J gave up 4 bases and V 5 bases, and 8 bases lay outside the gene matches. Germline values: CDR1 SEHNR, CDR2 FQNEAQ (reference sequence). The CDR3 runs 15 residues. CDR3 region: CASSQGQDRNQPQHF. Here the CDR3 DNA reads TGTGCCAGCAGCCAAGGTCAGGACAGGAATCAGCCCCAGCATTTT.

This chain links TRBV7-9 with TRBJ2-6, with unresolved D. Deletions cut 3 bases from V and 0 bases from J, with 18 bases between. The germline CDR1 and CDR2 sequences are SEHNR and FQNEAQ (reference sequence). The CDR3 loop spans 19 amino acids. CDR3 sequence: CASSFQDIRDRSGANVLTF. CDR3 coding DNA: TGTGCCAGCAGCTTTCAAGACATCAGAGACCGCTCTGGGGCCAACGTCCTGACTTTC.

There are a few counts of this clone. As DNA, the CDR3 is TGTGCCAGCAGTGAACGTCCCGGGGGTTATGGCTACACCTTC. Its translation: CASSERPGGYGYTF. The gene calls are TRBV6-1 and TRBJ1-2; D possibly corresponds to TRBD1 (5 bases). The germline gives CDR1 MNHNS, CDR2 SASEGT. V gave up 2 bases and J gave up 5 bases, with 12 bases separating them. CDR3 size: 14 residues.

V is TRBV18 and J is TRBJ2-1; 8 nucleotides agree with TRBD2. Germline CDR1 and CDR2: KGHSH and LQKENI. The CDR3 length is 18 residues. The ends lost 3 bases at V and 0 bases at J; junction bases unmatched: 10. CDR3 bases: TGTGCCAGCTCACCCCTCGCGGGGGGTTATAGCTCCTACAATGAGCAGTTCTTC. Translation: CASSPLAGGYSSYNEQFF.

The rearrangement uses TRBV4-1 and TRBJ1-3; possibly TRBD1 for D (5 bases). The CDR3 contains 20 residues. The V end lost 0 bases, the J end lost 1 base, and 22 bases lay between the germline ends. Looked up from germline, CDR1 is MGHRA and CDR2 is YSYEKL. CDR3 in amino acids: CASSQDALNRLTVSGNTIYF. The CDR3 DNA is TGCGCCAGCAGCCAAGACGCGCTCAACAGGTTGACGGTATCTGGAAACACCATATATTTT.

The gene calls are TRBV7-8 and TRBJ1-1; possible D gene TRBD1, 6 bases. The CDR3 contains 15 residues. V dropped 5 bases and J dropped 7 bases, with 20 bases sitting between them. Per germline, CDR1 SGHVS and CDR2 FQNEAQ. The CDR3 DNA follows: TGTGCCAGCAGCCCGACAGGATGGGATTTCGGTGAAGCTTTCTTT. Protein sequence: CASSPTGWDFGEAFF.

V is TRBV25-1 and J is TRBJ1-1; D ambiguous. Deletions cut 6 bases from V and 3 bases from J, with 11 bases between. CDR3 length equals 13 residues. Germline CDR1 and CDR2: MGHDK and SYGVNS. The CDR3 loop is CASSTDADTEAFF. CDR3 DNA: TGTGCCAGCAGCACCGACGCGGACACTGAAGCTTTCTTT.

The chain carries TRBV15 and TRBJ2-2; 8 bases agree with TRBD2. Losses at the gene ends were 0 bases for V and 0 bases for J; bases not matched to a gene: 9. The CDR3 covers 19 residues. Germline-derived CDR1 and CDR2 are LNHNV and YYDKDF (reference sequence). CDR3 region: CATSRDGGGRFANTGELFF. CDR3 coding DNA: TGTGCCACCAGCAGAGATGGGGGCGGGAGGTTCGCGAACACCGGGGAGCTGTTTTTT.

This chain uses TRBV3-1 (or the pseudogene TRBV3-2) with TRBJ2-3, with unresolved D. Between the trimmed V and J ends, which lost 4 bases and 2 bases, there was a span of 4 bases. The CDR3 spans 12 residues. Germline CDR1 is LGHDT and CDR2 is YNNKEL (reference sequence). CDR3 sequence: CASSPSTDTQYF. The CDR3 DNA follows: TGTGCCAGCAGCCCCTCCACAGATACGCAGTATTTT.

This clone has just a few counts. The chain employs TRBV7-3 and TRBJ1-1, with D perhaps matching TRBD1 (5 bases). The CDR3 length is 13 residues. V gave up 5 bases and J gave up 3 bases, with 10 bases separating them. Germline CDR1 reads SGHTA; CDR2 reads FQGTGA. The CDR3 DNA reads TGTGCCAGCAGCCCGGGGGTTTACACTGAAGCTTTCTTT. Translated, it gives CASSPGVYTEAFF.

V and J are TRBV27 and TRBJ2-7; 7 nucleotides match TRBD1. Germline V gene sequence: CDR1 MNHEY, CDR2 SMNVEV (reference sequence). V dropped 4 bases and J dropped 3; count of bases not matched to a gene: 3. The CDR3 spans 13 residues. The CDR3 DNA reads as TGTGCCAGCAGTTACAGGGGTGGCTACGAGCAGTACTTC. Its protein product is CASSYRGGYEQYF.

CDR3 in amino acids: CASSPQPRQGGMNTEAFF. CDR3 DNA: TGTGCCAGCAGCCCCCAACCCCGGCAGGGGGGAATGAACACTGAAGCTTTCTTT. The chain couples TRBV7-9 to TRBJ1-1, with 7 bases that match TRBD1. With V trimmed by 5 bases and J by 0 bases, 15 bases remained unmatched. Germline V gene sequence: CDR1 SEHNR, CDR2 FQNEAQ (reference sequence). This CDR3 has 18 amino acids. Supplemented by reference TRBV7-9 and TRBJ1-1, the full variable domain reads DTGVSQNPRHKITKRGQNVTFRCDPISEHNRLYWYRQTLGQGPEFLTYFQNEAQLEKSRLLSDRFSAERPKGSFSTLEIQRTEQGDSAMYLCASSPQPRQGGMNTEAFFGQGTRLTVV.

The J gene is TRBJ1-2, the V gene TRBV12-3 or TRBV12-4, with D uncertain. The CDR3 extends over 11 amino acids. V dropped 7 bases and J dropped 8 bases, with 11 bases sitting between them. CDR3 sequence reads: CASTFPGGYTF. Here the CDR3 DNA reads TGTGCCAGCACTTTTCCCGGGGGCTACACCTTC.